Listed here are 27 T cell receptor beta chains from one sample, sequenced in a study of blood T cell repertoires in COVID-19. Sequencing used immunoSEQ multiplex PCR; TCRdb keeps in-frame clones, though not all of them. Among around 30,000 clones listed, around 75% were seen once. Sequenced material: peripheral blood. These receptors were collected from a man older than 75 with active or convalescent COVID-19.

CDR3 DNA sequence: TGTGCCAGCAGCTTAGAGACAGGGCCCCTCCACTTT. Translation gives CASSLETGPLHF. This sequence joins TRBV7-6 and TRBJ1-6; 7 bases are shared with TRBD1. The CDR3 consists of 12 residues. V lost 1 base and J lost 13; bases outside the gene matches: 1. In germline, CDR1 is SGHVS, CDR2 FNYEAQ.

There are a few counts of this clone. The rearrangement links TRBV7-9 to TRBJ1-2; D not resolved. V shed 2 bases and J shed 7 bases, with 11 bases lying between them. The CDR3 extends over 13 amino acids. CDR1 and CDR2 (germline): SEHNR, FQNEAQ (reference sequence). CDR3 DNA: TGTGCCAGCAGCTTACGGCGAGGGAGTGGCTACACCTTC. Translating gives CASSLRRGSGYTF.

This clone has only a few counts. J is TRBJ2-1 and V is TRBV24-1; 9 bases line up with TRBD2. The V gene end was trimmed by 0 bases and the J gene end by 5 bases; junction bases not matched to a gene: 4. CDR1 KGHDR and CDR2 SFDVKD come from the germline V gene. The CDR3 length is 16 residues. CDR3 amino acids: CATSDLAREGHNEQFF. CDR3 bases: TGTGCCACCAGTGATTTGGCGCGGGAGGGCCACAATGAGCAGTTCTTC.

This chain joins TRBV30 and TRBJ2-1; 10 bases are shared with TRBD1. The junction had 6 bases not matched to a gene; V was cut back by 3 bases and J by 4 bases. CDR1 is GTSNPN, CDR2 SVGIG, per germline (reference sequence). The CDR3 length is 15 residues. CDR3 in amino acids: CAWRQGQGRYNEQFF. In DNA, the CDR3 is TGTGCCTGGAGACAGGGACAGGGGAGATACAATGAGCAGTTCTTC.

In its sample, this clone was seen a few times. The rearrangement links TRBV28 to TRBJ2-3, with 8 bases lining up with TRBD1. This CDR3 contains 14 residues. V shed 6 bases and J 5 bases; nucleotides not matched to a gene: 7. Per germline, CDR1 MDHEN and CDR2 SYDVKM. This chain's CDR3 is CASSGDRGRDTQYF. CDR3 in DNA: TGTGCCAGCAGCGGAGACAGGGGACGAGATACGCAGTATTTT. Based on the CDR3 plus reference TRBV28 and TRBJ2-3, the full variable domain is DVKVTQSSRYLVKRTGEKVFLECVQDMDHENMFWYRQDPGLGLRLIYFSYDVKMKEKGDIPEGYSVSREKKERFSLILESASTNQTSMYLCASSGDRGRDTQYFGPGTRLTVL.

V and J are TRBV29-1 and TRBJ2-3, with TRBD2 matching 7 bases. Germline CDR1 and CDR2: SQVTM and ANQGSEA. The CDR3 contains 14 residues. V gave up 4 bases and J gave up 1 base; unmatched junction bases: 5. The CDR3 sequence: CSVGGRAGTDTQYF. The CDR3 bases are TGCAGCGTTGGTGGGAGGGCCGGCACAGATACGCAGTATTTT.

The V gene is TRBV6-2 or TRBV6-3, the J gene TRBJ2-2, with 7 bases aligning to TRBD1. V dropped 0 bases and J dropped 0; count of bases not matched to a gene: 4. Per the germline V gene, CDR1 is MNHEY and CDR2 is SVGEGT. The length of the CDR3 is 17 residues. DNA of the CDR3: TGTGCCAGCAGTTACTCCCAAGGACAGGCGAACACCGGGGAGCTGTTTTTT. Protein product: CASSYSQGQANTGELFF.

The V and J genes are TRBV5-5 and TRBJ2-6; 7 nucleotides align to TRBD2. This CDR3 region has 15 residues. Losses at the gene ends were 5 bases for V and 2 bases for J; bases not matched to a gene: 4. Germline V CDR1 and CDR2: SGHKS, YYEKEE (reference sequence). The CDR3 protein is CASRAGLTGANVLTF. The CDR3 region has the DNA TGTGCCAGCAGAGCGGGATTGACTGGGGCCAACGTCCTGACTTTC.

The rearrangement uses TRBV5-4 and TRBJ2-1; D is possibly TRBD2 (6 bases). The CDR3 covers 14 residues. Germline values: CDR1 SGHNT, CDR2 YYREEE (reference sequence). Deletions cut 0 bases from V and 2 bases from J, with 6 bases between. The CDR3 loop is CASSLGRAYNEQFF. DNA for the CDR3: TGTGCCAGCAGCTTGGGGAGGGCCTACAATGAGCAGTTCTTC.

V and J are TRBV5-5 and TRBJ1-1, with unresolved D. The CDR3 is made up of 13 amino acids. Germline CDR1 is SGHKS and CDR2 is YYEKEE (reference sequence). V was trimmed by 2 bases and J by 0 bases, leaving 5 bases between them. Here the CDR3 DNA reads TGTGCCAGCAGCTTCAGGATGAACACTGAAGCTTTCTTT. The encoded protein is CASSFRMNTEAFF.

The gene calls are TRBV5-5 and TRBJ2-3, with 13 bases fitting TRBD2. CDR3 size: 16 residues. CDR1 and CDR2 from the germline V gene are SGHKS and YYEKEE (reference sequence). The junction had 3 bases not matched to a gene; V was cut back by 1 base and J by 4 bases. Here the CDR3 reads CASSLTSGRGADTQYF. The CDR3 DNA reads TGTGCCAGCAGCTTGACTAGCGGGAGGGGCGCAGATACGCAGTATTTT.

The chain joins TRBV5-1 to TRBJ1-2, with 7 bases fitting TRBD1. V shed 5 bases, J shed 1 base, and the junction held 8 bases outside the gene matches. Germline-derived CDR1 and CDR2 are SGHRS and YFSETQ. CDR3 size: 15 residues. This chain's CDR3 is CASRMGDRNNYGYTF. The CDR3 DNA reads TGCGCCAGCAGGATGGGGGACAGAAATAACTATGGCTACACCTTC.

This rearrangement joins TRBV14 to TRBJ2-1; TRBD1 matches 11 bases. The CDR3 covers 13 residues. V gave up 4 bases and J gave up 15 bases; unmatched junction bases: 8. CDR1 is SGHDN, CDR2 FVKESK, per germline. The DNA for the CDR3 is TGTGCCAGCAGCCGGGGACAGGGGGTTGTTCGGTTCTTC. Protein sequence: CASSRGQGVVRFF.

The V and J genes are TRBV5-1 and TRBJ2-3; TRBD1 matches at 8 bases. J gave up 6 bases and V 6 bases, and 9 bases lay outside the gene matches. The CDR3 has 14 amino acids. The germline V gene encodes CDR1 SGHRS and CDR2 YFSETQ. The CDR3 loop reads CASMGQDLRDTQYF. The CDR3 DNA reads TGCGCCAGCATGGGACAGGACCTACGGGATACGCAGTATTTT.

This chain links TRBV7-2 with TRBJ2-3; D is perhaps TRBD2 (5 bases). Germline V lookup: CDR1 SGHTA, CDR2 FQGNSA. This CDR3 has 14 amino acids. Between the trimmed V and J ends, which lost 3 bases and 3 bases, there was a span of 10 bases. As DNA, the CDR3 is TGTGCCAGCAGCTTTCTGGGAGATACAGATACGCAGTATTTT. Residues: CASSFLGDTDTQYF.

As for this clone: This CDR3 is also generated by other DNA sequences in the sample. The V and J genes are TRBV7-9 and TRBJ2-2; no clear D. With 2 bases removed from V and 0 bases from J, the gap between germline ends came to 7 bases. The germline V gene has CDR1 SEHNR and CDR2 FQNEAQ (reference sequence). The CDR3 contains 15 residues. In DNA form, the CDR3 reads TGTGCCAGCAGCTTATGGCTCGCGAACACCGGGGAGCTGTTTTTT. Its protein product is CASSLWLANTGELFF.

The chain carries TRBV6-5 and TRBJ2-2; tentative D call: TRBD2 (5 bases). Trimming removed 11 bases from V and 7 bases from J, with 14 bases in between. CDR3 length equals 12 residues. Germline V gene data show CDR1 as MNHEY and CDR2 as SVGAGI. CDR3 coding DNA: TGTGCCGTCGGAGAGGGAGACGGGGAGCTGTTTTTT. Translating it yields CAVGEGDGELFF.

The genes are TRBV15 and TRBJ1-4; TRBD1 is a possible D gene (6 bases). Germline V lookup: CDR1 LNHNV, CDR2 YYDKDF (reference sequence). Deletions cut 8 bases from V and 7 bases from J, with 14 bases between. This CDR3 is built from 13 residues. The CDR3: CATQRGPAEKLFF. The CDR3 DNA reads TGTGCCACCCAGCGGGGGCCTGCTGAAAAACTGTTTTTT.

The chain employs TRBV4-2 and TRBJ2-3, with D hard to call. Looked up from germline, CDR1 is LGHNA and CDR2 is YNFKEQ. V lost 6 bases and J 3 bases, leaving 4 bases between the germline ends. This CDR3 spans 11 amino acids. CDR3 protein: CASSQTDTQYF. The CDR3 DNA reads as TGTGCCAGCAGTCAGACAGATACGCAGTATTTT.

V and J are TRBV5-1 and TRBJ2-1; 10 nucleotides agree with TRBD2. After removal of 0 bases from V and 2 bases from J, the junction contained 2 bases not matched to a gene. Per germline, CDR1 SGHRS and CDR2 YFSETQ. CDR3 length: 16 residues. This CDR3 is CASSLGTSGPYNEQFF. In nucleotides, the CDR3 is TGCGCCAGCAGCTTGGGGACTAGCGGACCCTACAATGAGCAGTTCTTC.

This chain links TRBV15 with TRBJ2-2, with 9 bases lining up with TRBD2. This CDR3 is 16 amino acids long. The germline CDR1 and CDR2 sequences are LNHNV and YYDKDF (reference sequence). The V segment lost 2 bases and the J segment 4 bases; nucleotides outside the gene matches: 5. The CDR3 protein is CATSRKAGGFTGELFF. CDR3 DNA sequence: TGTGCCACCAGCAGAAAAGCGGGAGGATTCACCGGGGAGCTGTTTTTT.

V is TRBV11-3 and J is TRBJ2-2; D is perhaps TRBD1 (5 bases). CDR3 length: 13 residues. Per the germline V gene, CDR1 is SGHNT and CDR2 is YENEEA. V gave up 7 bases and J gave up 4 bases, with 10 bases separating them. CDR3 region: CASNQGSTGELFF. CDR3 DNA: TGTGCCAGCAACCAGGGTAGCACCGGGGAGCTGTTTTTT.

This clone has just a few counts. This rearrangement joins TRBV5-1 to TRBJ2-7; 8 bases align to TRBD2. CDR3 size: 14 residues. Per germline, CDR1 SGHRS and CDR2 YFSETQ. J gave up 2 bases and V 3 bases, and 4 bases lay outside the gene matches. The CDR3 DNA reads TGCGCCAGCAGCTCGCAGCGGGAGACCTACGAGCAGTACTTC. As protein: CASSSQRETYEQYF.

The chain is built from TRBV2 and TRBJ2-1, with 13 bases identical to TRBD2. Per the germline V gene, CDR1 is SNHLY and CDR2 is FYNNEI. The CDR3 extends over 14 amino acids. The V and J ends lost 8 bases and 12 bases, in that order; junction bases with no gene match: 10. The CDR3 nucleotides read TGTGCCAGCGAACTTACTAGCGGGAGGGCCCCGCAGTTCTTC. It specifies CASELTSGRAPQFF.

This rearrangement joins TRBV30 to TRBJ1-1; 8 bases fit TRBD1. Germline V gene data show CDR1 as GTSNPN and CDR2 as SVGIG (reference sequence). J gave up 4 bases and V 2 bases, and 12 bases lay outside the gene matches. CDR3 length: 16 residues. The CDR3 coding sequence is TGTGCCTGGAGTCGTAACAGGGGGGCAGAGGTCACTGAAGCTTTCTTT. This sequence encodes CAWSRNRGAEVTEAFF.

V and J are TRBV5-1 and TRBJ2-1; D is uncertain. V lost 7 bases and J lost 7, with 21 bases in between. The V gene's germline CDR1 is SGHRS and CDR2 YFSETQ. This CDR3 has 15 amino acids. The CDR3 reads CASAPLSGSGNEQFF. For the CDR3, the DNA is TGCGCCAGCGCCCCTCTTTCGGGTTCGGGTAATGAGCAGTTCTTC. Filled out from reference TRBV5-1 and TRBJ2-1, the complete variable domain reads KAGVTQTPRYLIKTRGQQVTLSCSPISGHRSVSWYQQTPGQGLQFLFEYFSETQRNKGNFPGRFSGRQFSNSRSEMNVSTLELGDSALYLCASAPLSGSGNEQFFGPGTRLTVL.

The chain combines TRBV10-3 with TRBJ2-7; 10 nucleotides match TRBD1. In germline, CDR1 is ENHRY, CDR2 SYGVKD. This CDR3 has 16 amino acids. The trim removed 4 bases at V and 0 bases at J, leaving 6 bases unmatched. The CDR3 protein is CAISAMTGGSSYEQYF. For the CDR3, the DNA is TGTGCCATCAGTGCGATGACAGGGGGCAGCTCCTACGAGCAGTACTTC.